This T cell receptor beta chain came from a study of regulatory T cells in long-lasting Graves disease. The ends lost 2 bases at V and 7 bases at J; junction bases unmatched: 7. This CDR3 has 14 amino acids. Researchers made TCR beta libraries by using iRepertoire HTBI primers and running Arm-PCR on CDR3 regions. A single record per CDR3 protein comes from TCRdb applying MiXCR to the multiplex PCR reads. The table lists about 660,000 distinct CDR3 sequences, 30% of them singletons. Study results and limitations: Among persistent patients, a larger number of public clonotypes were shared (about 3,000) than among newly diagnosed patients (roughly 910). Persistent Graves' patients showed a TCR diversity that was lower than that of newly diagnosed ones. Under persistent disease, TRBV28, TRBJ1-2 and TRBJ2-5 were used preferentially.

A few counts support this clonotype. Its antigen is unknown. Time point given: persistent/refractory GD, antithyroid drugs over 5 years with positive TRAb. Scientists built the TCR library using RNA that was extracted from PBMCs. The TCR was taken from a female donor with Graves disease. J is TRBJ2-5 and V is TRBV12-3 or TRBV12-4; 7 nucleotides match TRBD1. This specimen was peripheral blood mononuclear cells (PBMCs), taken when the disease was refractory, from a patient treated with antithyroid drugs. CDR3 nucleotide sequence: TGTGCCAGCAGTTTAATTGACAGGGTAGGGACCCAGTACTTC. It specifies CASSLIDRVGTQYF.